The clone carrying this T cell receptor beta chain was seen a few times. What it binds is unknown. Clones were read by immunoSEQ multiplex PCR, and TCRdb kept only the in-frame ones, dropping some. The data contain 30,000 or so clones, around four fifths of them singletons. The data stem from a study of a mutant IDH1 vaccine in newly diagnosed glioma. Study information: There were approximately 62% males and about 38% females among treated patients, whose mean age was approximately 38 years.

This sample's time point: week 35, safety follow-up. Every vaccine dose comprised 300 ug of mutant IDH1 20-mer peptide plus topical imiquimod. Across weeks 1, 3, 5, 7, 11, 15, 19 and 23, patients received a vaccination each time, eight in all. Trimming removed 7 bases from V and 1 base from J, with 13 bases in between. Per germline, CDR1 SQVTM and CDR2 ANQGSEA. This CDR3 spans 13 amino acids. The rearrangement links TRBV29-1 to TRBJ1-1; D may be TRBD1 (6 bases). The receptor's source is a man aged 40-55 years with glioma. Some clones in this sample may be carry-over from other donors' samples. The sample here was PBMCs, taken from a glioma patient whose treatment included an IDH1 peptide vaccine. CDR3 DNA: TGCAGCGGTGGGGGGCCGGAGAACACTGAAGCTTTCTTT. Translating gives CSGGGPENTEAFF.